This T cell receptor (beta chain) was profiled in a study of OX40 agonist ivuxolimab in advanced cancers. The method was immunoSEQ multiplex PCR; TCRdb's version includes in-frame clones alone and lacks a portion of them. The sample lists about 31,000 clones; 70% to 90% were seen once. Points from the study as a whole: CD4+ T cells averaged fewer expanded clones than CD8+ T cells.

V shed 3 bases and J shed 8 bases, with 10 bases lying between them. The CDR3 is made up of 12 amino acids. Germline V CDR1 and CDR2: MDHEN, SYDVKM. Turning to this clone: Its antigen remains unidentified.

V gene TRBV28 combines with J gene TRBJ1-1; D uncertain. The receptor comes from an adult with an advanced solid tumor such as melanoma, head and neck, liver or kidney cancer. The sequencing here drew on CD4+ or CD8+ T cells sorted from blood, taken in a trial of the OX40 agonist ivuxolimab. The DNA for the CDR3 is TGTGCCAGCAGTTTTCGGGGTTGGGAAGCTTTCTTT. Translation: CASSFRGWEAFF. The full variable domain, completed using reference TRBV28 and TRBJ1-1, is DVKVTQSSRYLVKRTGEKVFLECVQDMDHENMFWYRQDPGLGLRLIYFSYDVKMKEKGDIPEGYSVSREKKERFSLILESASTNQTSMYLCASSFRGWEAFFGQGTRLTVV.